Shown below are 24 T cell receptor beta chains from a single sample sequenced in a study of T cells after yellow fever vaccination. TCRdb reprocessed the 5' RACE reads via MiXCR and lists one record per CDR3 protein. The sample has around 300,000 distinct CDR3 sequences; 10% to 15% are singletons. The source was CD4+ T cells sorted from PBMCs, collected 45 days after the yellow fever booster vaccination. Receptors were obtained from a man aged 30 to 45 who received the YFV17D yellow fever vaccine.

The rearrangement joins TRBV7-2 to TRBJ1-4; D not certain. Germline-derived CDR1 and CDR2 are SGHTA and FQGNSA. Trimming pared 1 base from V and 10 bases from J, leaving 13 bases between. CDR3 length equals 14 residues. The CDR3 coding sequence is TGTGCCAGCAGCTTAGACCCTCCGGTGGGAAAACTGTTTTTT. It yields the protein CASSLDPPVGKLFF.

The rearrangement joins TRBV28 to TRBJ1-5, with D possibly matching TRBD1 (5 bases). This CDR3 has 15 residues. V shed 5 bases and J shed 4 bases, with 15 bases lying between them. CDR1 and CDR2 from the germline V gene are MDHEN and SYDVKM. The CDR3 spells CASSIRDGQNQPQHF. The CDR3 bases are TGTGCCAGCAGTATCCGGGACGGGCAAAATCAGCCCCAGCATTTT.

The chain has TRBV2 and TRBJ2-4; no clear D gene. The germline V gene has CDR1 SNHLY and CDR2 FYNNEI. V gave up 7 bases and J gave up 5 bases, with 6 bases separating them. This CDR3 has 11 residues. CDR3 loop: CASTPQNIQYF. CDR3 DNA: TGTGCCAGCACGCCCCAAAACATTCAGTACTTC.

This chain joins TRBV12-3 or TRBV12-4 and TRBJ2-2, with 10 bases identical to TRBD1. V gave up 4 bases and J gave up 13 bases; unmatched junction bases: 6. CDR3 length equals 13 residues. The CDR3 protein is CASSSRDRGGLFF. The CDR3 nucleotides read TGTGCCAGCAGTTCCCGGGACAGGGGAGGGCTGTTTTTT.

The CDR3 sequence is CASSARGASGRETQYF. CDR3 DNA: TGTGCCAGCAGCGCCAGAGGGGCTAGCGGGCGAGAGACCCAGTACTTC. The V call is TRBV6-2 or TRBV6-3, the J call TRBJ2-5; 8 nucleotides line up with TRBD2. The ends lost 6 bases at V and 4 bases at J; junction bases unmatched: 13. This CDR3 is 16 amino acids long. In germline, CDR1 is MNHEY, CDR2 SVGEGT.

This clonotype was seen a few times. The chain employs TRBV27 and TRBJ2-6; D is uncertain. Germline V gene data show CDR1 as MNHEY and CDR2 as SMNVEV (reference sequence). Trimming shortened V by 6 bases and J by 0 bases, and 6 bases separated the two germline ends. This CDR3 is built from 14 residues. The CDR3 DNA sequence: TGTGCCAGCAGGCACCGCTCTGGGGCCAACGTCCTGACTTTC. Residues: CASRHRSGANVLTF. Full variable domain (missing parts from reference TRBV27 and TRBJ2-6): EAQVTQNPRYLITVTGKKLTVTCSQNMNHEYMSWYRQDPGLGLRQIYYSMNVEVTDKGDVPEGYKVSRKEKRNFPLILESPSPNQTSLYFCASRHRSGANVLTFGAGSRLTVL.

The chain combines TRBV20-1 with TRBJ2-7; 11 bases match TRBD2. In germline, CDR1 is DFQATT, CDR2 SNEGSKA (reference sequence). The trim removed 1 base at V and 2 bases at J, leaving 16 bases unmatched. There are 19 residues in the CDR3. CDR3 in DNA: TGCAGTGCTAGAGGCGAGCCGGGGACTAGCGGAAGTAGCGCCTACGAGCAGTACTTC. Translating gives CSARGEPGTSGSSAYEQYF.

In its sample, this clonotype was seen a few times. The chain is built from TRBV20-1 and TRBJ2-7, with TRBD1 as a possible D gene (6 bases). Looked up from germline, CDR1 is DFQATT and CDR2 is SNEGSKA (reference sequence). The ends were cut back, 0 bases at V and 4 bases at J, with 22 bases in the middle. The CDR3 runs 17 residues. The CDR3 DNA reads TGCAGTGCTAGAGACGTTATCGGTAGGGGGATTGGGTACGAGCAGTACTTC. Encoded protein: CSARDVIGRGIGYEQYF.

This clonotype appeared a few times. This chain connects TRBV20-1 to TRBJ2-7; tentative D call: TRBD1 (6 bases). The CDR3 covers 14 residues. Germline V gene data show CDR1 as DFQATT and CDR2 as SNEGSKA (reference sequence). Trimming stripped 3 bases from V and 2 bases from J, with 14 bases between. The CDR3 sequence is CSASTGILTYEQYF. The CDR3 region has the DNA TGCAGTGCTAGTACAGGGATACTGACCTACGAGCAGTACTTC.

This clonotype was found a few times. The V gene is TRBV5-6, the J gene TRBJ2-1; no firm D call. The CDR3 has 15 amino acids. The germline gives CDR1 SGHDT, CDR2 YYEEEE. Trimming took off 4 bases at V and 2 bases at J, with 13 bases between the two ends. Here the CDR3 reads CASSHRFGAYNEQFF. Written as DNA, the CDR3 is TGTGCCAGCAGCCACCGTTTTGGGGCCTACAATGAGCAGTTCTTC. Together with reference TRBV5-6 and TRBJ2-1, the CDR3 gives the full variable domain: DAGVTQSPTHLIKTRGQQVTLRCSPKSGHDTVSWYQQALGQGPQFIFQYYEEEERQRGNFPDRFSGHQFPNYSSELNVNALLLGDSALYLCASSHRFGAYNEQFFGPGTRLTVL.

This clonotype was observed many times. The chain joins TRBV2 to TRBJ2-1, with TRBD2 identical over 8 bases. The CDR3 sequence is 15 residues long. Germline-derived CDR1 and CDR2 are SNHLY and FYNNEI. V dropped 6 bases and J dropped 0; count of bases not matched to a gene: 4. CDR3 in DNA: TGTGCCAGCAGCTCCGGGACTAGCTCCTACAATGAGCAGTTCTTC. Translated: CASSSGTSSYNEQFF.

This clonotype was picked up a small number of times. This rearrangement joins TRBV21-1 to TRBJ2-2; TRBD2, the D gene given by the table, was not confirmed from the DNA. TRBV21-1 is flagged as a pseudogene. The CDR3 covers 16 residues. The CDR3 DNA reads as TGTGCCAGCAGCAAAGGCGAGGACTCAGCGTTCGGGGAGCTGTTTTTT. Protein: CASSKGEDSAFGELFF.

V is TRBV24-1 and J is TRBJ2-5, with TRBD1 matching over 7 bases. Germline V gene sequence: CDR1 KGHDR, CDR2 SFDVKD. The CDR3 contains 15 residues. The V gene end was trimmed by 4 bases and the J gene end by 5 bases; junction bases not matched to a gene: 9. The DNA of the CDR3 is TGTGCCACCAGTGAGGATTCACAGGGGCGTGAGACCCAGTACTTC. Translated: CATSEDSQGRETQYF.

There are a few counts of this clonotype. This rearrangement joins TRBV3-1 to TRBJ2-7; no definite D call. CDR1 LGHDT and CDR2 YNNKEL come from the germline V gene (reference sequence). CDR3 length: 11 amino acids. V lost 2 bases and J lost 5, with 4 bases in between. CDR3 sequence: CASSQTNEQYF. The CDR3 DNA is TGTGCCAGCAGCCAAACGAACGAGCAGTACTTC.

This clonotype has only a few counts. The chain is built from TRBV25-1 and TRBJ2-7; tentatively, D is TRBD1 (6 bases). This CDR3 comprises 15 residues. Germline V gives CDR1 MGHDK, CDR2 SYGVNS. Trimming pared 4 bases from V and 0 bases from J, leaving 13 bases between. The DNA for the CDR3 is TGTGCCAGCAGTGGCCCCGGGACAAGCTCCTACGAGCAGTACTTC. It translates to CASSGPGTSSYEQYF.

The V call is TRBV6-1, the J call TRBJ2-7; D uncertain. The CDR3 totals 14 residues. The V and J ends lost 5 bases and 0 bases respectively, with 11 bases between them. Germline V CDR1 and CDR2: MNHNS, SASEGT. The DNA of the CDR3 is TGTGCCAGCAGTATGGCCCTGAACTCCTACGAGCAGTACTTC. This sequence encodes CASSMALNSYEQYF.

The DNA of the CDR3 is TGCAGCGTTGATTGGACAGTCTCCACTGAAGCTTTCTTT. Its protein product is CSVDWTVSTEAFF. The genes are TRBV29-1 and TRBJ1-1, with D possibly TRBD1 on 6 matching bases. The CDR3 totals 13 residues. V lost 3 bases and J lost 4, with 12 bases in between. Germline values: CDR1 SQVTM, CDR2 ANQGSEA. Combining the CDR3 with reference TRBV29-1 and TRBJ1-1 gives the whole variable domain SAVISQKPSRDICQRGTSLTIQCQVDSQVTMMFWYRQQPGQSLTLIATANQGSEATYESGFVIDKFPISRPNLTFSTLTVSNMSPEDSSIYLCSVDWTVSTEAFFGQGTRLTVV.

The J gene is TRBJ2-1, the V gene TRBV4-2; no reliable D call. In germline, CDR1 is LGHNA, CDR2 YNFKEQ. V was clipped by 1 base and J by 4 bases, with 5 bases between them. The CDR3 has 13 amino acids. The CDR3 sequence is CASSQAVYNEQFF. The CDR3 DNA sequence: TGTGCCAGCAGCCAAGCGGTTTACAATGAGCAGTTCTTC.

The chain combines TRBV7-2 with TRBJ2-3; the match to TRBD2 covers 8 bases. The CDR3 runs to 16 residues. CDR1 and CDR2 from the germline V gene are SGHTA and FQGNSA. After removal of 0 bases from V and 6 bases from J, the junction contained 8 bases not matched to a gene. The DNA of the CDR3 is TGTGCCAGCAGCTTAGCGAGCACTAGCGGTGGGGATACGCAGTATTTT. Residues: CASSLASTSGGDTQYF. Complete variable domain (other parts from reference TRBV7-2 and TRBJ2-3): GAGVSQSPSNKVTEKGKDVELRCDPISGHTALYWYRQSLGQGLEFLIYFQGNSAPDKSGLPSDRFSAERTGGSVSTLTIQRTQQEDSAVYLCASSLASTSGGDTQYFGPGTRLTVL.

This clonotype was counted only a few times. J is TRBJ1-1 and V is TRBV29-1, with D unresolved. V shed 4 bases and J shed 3 bases, with 18 bases lying between them. The length of the CDR3 is 15 residues. Germline assignment: CDR1 SQVTM and CDR2 ANQGSEA. CDR3 nucleotide sequence: TGCAGCGTTGTCGTCCCCCGTAGGGAGGACACTGAAGCTTTCTTT. Encoded protein: CSVVVPRREDTEAFF.

This clonotype was observed many times. The chain carries TRBV5-1 and TRBJ2-6; TRBD1 matches 7 bases. The CDR3 is made up of 18 amino acids. Trimming at V came to 1 base and at J to 2 bases, leaving 9 bases not matched to a gene. In germline, CDR1 is SGHRS, CDR2 YFSETQ. In DNA, the CDR3 is TGCGCCAGCAGCTTGAAGGGAGACAGGGTGGCTGGGGCCAACGTCCTGACTTTC. Translation gives CASSLKGDRVAGANVLTF.

This clonotype was observed a few times. The chain joins TRBV7-9 to TRBJ2-1, with D maybe TRBD1 (6 bases). Between the trimmed V and J ends, which lost 5 bases and 6 bases, there was a span of 11 bases. Per germline, CDR1 SEHNR and CDR2 FQNEAQ (reference sequence). The CDR3 runs to 13 residues. In nucleotides, the CDR3 is TGTGCCAGCAGCCGCGGACAGCCCAATGAGCAGTTCTTC. Protein: CASSRGQPNEQFF.

This clonotype was seen a handful of times. The chain uses TRBV28 and TRBJ2-7, with a tentative D call TRBD2 (5 bases). The V end lost 3 bases, the J end lost 6 bases, and 9 bases lay between the germline ends. The V gene's germline CDR1 is MDHEN and CDR2 SYDVKM. The CDR3 contains 12 residues. The CDR3 loop reads CASSFSGSEQYF. The CDR3 region has the DNA TGTGCCAGCAGTTTCTCGGGGTCCGAGCAGTACTTC. Together with reference TRBV28 and TRBJ2-7, the CDR3 gives the full variable domain: DVKVTQSSRYLVKRTGEKVFLECVQDMDHENMFWYRQDPGLGLRLIYFSYDVKMKEKGDIPEGYSVSREKKERFSLILESASTNQTSMYLCASSFSGSEQYFGPGTRLTVT.

In its sample, this clonotype was seen many times. The chain links TRBV5-1 to TRBJ2-7; 9 bases fit TRBD1. Germline CDR1 is SGHRS and CDR2 is YFSETQ. The CDR3 sequence is 15 residues long. The V and J ends lost 3 bases and 0 bases, in that order; junction bases with no gene match: 4. DNA of the CDR3: TGCGCCAGCAGCTCCGGGACAGGGTACTCCTACGAGCAGTACTTC. Its translation is CASSSGTGYSYEQYF.